This T cell receptor (beta chain) was sequenced in a study of blood T cell repertoires in COVID-19. Looking at the study overall: Whether acute or convalescent, the COVID-19 samples came from the United States, Italy and Spain. PBMCs, B-cell-depleted T cells, or T cells were the source of the cDNA or gDNA that made up the material.

V dropped 8 bases and J dropped 2 bases, with 12 bases sitting between them. Germline CDR1 is MNHEY and CDR2 is SVGAGI. The CDR3 runs to 13 residues. In this sample, this clone turned up once. Authors' analysis steps: Estimates of nucleated cell counts were drawn from the amplification of reference gene primers. Assay used: immunoSEQ multiplex PCR; TCRdb lists only in-frame clones, some missing. Clone size and V and J calls were adopted from that table, with D and trimming inferred from the DNA. Counted here are about 280,000 clones, approximately 88% occurring once; the ten biggest clones make up about 9.8%.

This receptor was identified in a man aged 18-30 years with active or convalescent COVID-19. This sequence joins TRBV6-5 and TRBJ1-1; no reliable D call. Sequenced sample: peripheral blood. In DNA, the CDR3 is TGTGCCAGCCGCGTCGGGGTAAACACTGAAGCTTTCTTT. Its translation is CASRVGVNTEAFF.